Listed below are T cell receptor beta chains from one sample, sequenced in a study of blood T cell repertoires in COVID-19. Clones were read by immunoSEQ multiplex PCR, and TCRdb kept only the in-frame ones, dropping some. The sample carries approximately 89,000 clones, 75% to 85% recorded once. The sample was peripheral blood. These receptors were obtained from a human donor in a cohort sampled during active COVID-19. Both conserved end residues are part of each CDR3. The D gene is left open where the match is weak. Expanded clones are given a class, and other clones once, few, many or no size at all.

TRBJ2-3 | TRBV7-8 | . | . | TGTGCCAGCAGCCCAGGACTCGGCACGCAGTATTTT | CASSPGLGTQYF
TRBJ1-2 | TRBV27 | . | . | TGTGCCAGCAGTCCCCTCACAGCAATCTATGGCTACACCTTC | CASSPLTAIYGYTF
TRBJ1-1 | TRBV12-3/TRBV12-4 | TRBD1 | . | TGTGCCAGCATGGGGACAGGGAACACTGAAGCTTTCTTT | CASMGTGNTEAFF
TRBJ2-3 | TRBV5-8 | TRBD1 | . | TGTGCCAGCAGCCCTAGACAGGGAAGGGGCACAGATACGCAGTATTTT | CASSPRQGRGTDTQYF
TRBJ2-5 | TRBV7-9 | . | . | TGTGCCAGCAGCACCCGGGGGATGAGGGAGACCCAGTACTTC | CASSTRGMRETQYF
TRBJ2-3 | TRBV5-1 | TRBD1 | . | TGCGCCAGCAGCTTGGAAGGACAGGGTCGGAGCACAGATACGCAGTATTTT | CASSLEGQGRSTDTQYF
TRBJ2-3 | TRBV3-1/TRBV3-2 | . | . | TGTGCCAGCAGCCGCCGGGGGGCTGGCACAGATACGCAGTATTTT | CASSRRGAGTDTQYF
TRBJ2-1 | TRBV19 | . | . | TGTGCCAGTAGGAAGGACAGTGGGTCCTACAATGAGCAGTTCTTC | CASRKDSGSYNEQFF
TRBJ1-6 | TRBV6-5 | TRBD1 | . | TGTGCCAGCAGTTACTCGGGACAGGGGTATAATTCACCCCTCCACTTT | CASSYSGQGYNSPLHF
TRBJ2-2 | TRBV7-2 | . | once | TGTGCCAGCAGCGCGAGCCTCCGCACCGGGGAGCTGTTTTTT | CASSASLRTGELFF
TRBJ2-1 | TRBV7-9 | TRBD1 | . | TGTGCCAGCAGCTTTTGGGACAGGGAGCAGTTCTTC | CASSFWDREQFF
TRBJ2-7 | TRBV18 | . | . | TGTGCCAGCTCCCTCACACCGGGCAGGGATTACGAGCAGTACTTC | CASSLTPGRDYEQYF
TRBJ2-3 | TRBV27 | TRBD2 | . | TGTGCCAGCAGTCTCGGACTAGACCGAGATACGCAGTATTTT | CASSLGLDRDTQYF
TRBJ1-1 | TRBV4-1 | TRBD1 | . | TGCGCCAGCAGCCAAAACCGGGGACAGCGCACTGAAGCTTTCTTT | CASSQNRGQRTEAFF
TRBJ2-7 | TRBV6-6 | . | . | TGTGCCAGCAATAAAAACAGGGCTGATCCCGAGCAGTACTTC | CASNKNRADPEQYF
TRBJ1-4 | TRBV3-1/TRBV3-2 | . | . | TGTGCCAGCAGGTCGGGTTCCCAGGGTGAAAAACTGTTTTTT | CASRSGSQGEKLFF
TRBJ1-5 | TRBV19 | . | . | TGTGCCAGTAGTATTCGGGGGACGGCCAGGTTAAATCAGCCCCAGCATTTT | CASSIRGTARLNQPQHF
TRBJ2-7 | TRBV5-5 | . | . | TGTGCCAGCAGCCGACCGGGAGAGAGCTCCTACGAGCAGTACTTC | CASSRPGESSYEQYF
TRBJ1-1 | TRBV7-2 | TRBD1 | once | TGTGCCAGCAGCAAGGACAGGGGGCTGACTGAAGCTTTCTTT | CASSKDRGLTEAFF
TRBJ1-5 | TRBV24-1 | TRBD1 | . | TGTGCCACCAGTGTTGGCCCCTGGACAGGGGGTAATCAGCCCCAGCATTTT | CATSVGPWTGGNQPQHF
TRBJ2-2 | TRBV21-1 | . | . | TGTGCCAGCAGGGAGGGACAGCAAAACACCGGGGAGCTGTTTTTT | CASREGQQNTGELFF
TRBJ2-7 | TRBV5-1 | . | . | TGCGCCAGCAGCTTGGGGGGCGGAACCTACGAGCAGTACTTC | CASSLGGGTYEQYF
TRBJ2-1 | TRBV5-1 | . | . | TGCGCCAGCAGCTTGGTGGGACTTTCCTACAATGAGCAGTTCTTC | CASSLVGLSYNEQFF
TRBJ1-1 | TRBV7-2 | TRBD1 | . | TGTGCCAGCAGCTCGACAGGGTCCGGGACTGAAGCTTTCTTT | CASSSTGSGTEAFF
TRBJ2-5 | TRBV3-1/TRBV3-2 | TRBD2 | . | TGTGCCAGCAGCCTGGGACTAGCGGGGGGACAAGAGACCCAGTACTTC | CASSLGLAGGQETQYF
TRBJ1-4 | TRBV5-1 | TRBD1 | . | TGCGCCAGCAGCTTGGTCGAGGACAGGGGTATGGCCGAAAAACTGTTTTTT | CASSLVEDRGMAEKLFF
TRBJ2-3 | TRBV27 | . | . | TGTGCCAGCAGTCCCAGACTGTACACAGATACGCAGTATTTT | CASSPRLYTDTQYF
TRBJ1-6 | TRBV11-1 | . | . | TGTGCCAGCGGTCCAGGACACTTGAATTCACCCCTCCACTTT | CASGPGHLNSPLHF
TRBJ1-4 | TRBV5-1 | . | . | TGCGCCAGCAGCTTGGGTGGGACCGGAGGGGAAAAACTGTTTTTT | CASSLGGTGGEKLFF
TRBJ2-7 | TRBV11-3 | TRBD1 | . | TGTGCCAGCAGCCTGGGACAGGGCAACGAGCAGTACTTC | CASSLGQGNEQYF
TRBJ2-7 | TRBV2 | TRBD2 | . | TGTGCCAGCAGCCGCCTCCGGGGGGGCCAATACGAGCAGTACTTC | CASSRLRGGQYEQYF
TRBJ2-5 | TRBV30 | TRBD2 | . | TGTGCCTGGAGTCACGCGGGGGGGCCCAATGGAACCCAGTACTTC | CAWSHAGGPNGTQYF
TRBJ1-5 | TRBV7-3 | . | . | TGTGCCAGCAGCTTAACAGGGGCGAGCAATCAGCCCCAGCATTTT | CASSLTGASNQPQHF
TRBJ2-7 | TRBV24-1 | TRBD1 | . | TGTGCCACCAGTGGCCGACAGGGGGTAACCTACGAGCAGTACTTC | CATSGRQGVTYEQYF
TRBJ2-2 | TRBV5-4 | . | . | TGTGCCAGCAGCCCTGAGGACAGTATTGCCGGGGAGCTGTTTTTT | CASSPEDSIAGELFF
TRBJ1-1 | TRBV12-3/TRBV12-4 | . | . | TGTGCCAGCAGTTGGAGCGCGAACACTGAAGCTTTCTTT | CASSWSANTEAFF
TRBJ2-2 | TRBV7-8 | . | . | TGTGCCAGCAGCTTAGTGGCGGGGGCGGGTACCGGGGAGCTGTTTTTT | CASSLVAGAGTGELFF
TRBJ1-5 | TRBV15 | . | . | TGTGCCACCAGCAGAGATCGGGCAGGGCCCCAGCCCCAGCATTTT | CATSRDRAGPQPQHF
TRBJ1-1 | TRBV7-2 | . | . | TGTGCCAGCAGCTTCCATTGGAACACTGAAGCTTTCTTT | CASSFHWNTEAFF
TRBJ1-6 | TRBV7-9 | . | . | TGTGCCAGCAGCCAAGTACGGGATTCACCCCTCCACTTT | CASSQVRDSPLHF
TRBJ2-1 | TRBV24-1 | . | . | TGTGCCACCAGTGAAGCGCGAAGCTCCTACAATGAGCAGTTCTTC | CATSEARSSYNEQFF
TRBJ2-5 | TRBV27 | TRBD2 | . | TGTGCCAGCAGTTTGGGGGGGGAGGAGACCCAGTACTTC | CASSLGGEETQYF
TRBJ2-2 | TRBV4-2 | TRBD2 | . | TGTGCCAGCAGCCAAGCAACTAGCGGGGGGAACACCGGGGAGCTGTTTTTT | CASSQATSGGNTGELFF
TRBJ1-4 | TRBV5-6 | . | few | TGTGCCAGCAGCTTCCGTGCAGGGGAAAAACTGTTTTTT | CASSFRAGEKLFF
TRBJ1-2 | TRBV12-3/TRBV12-4 | TRBD1 | few | TGTGCCAGTCAGGGGGTATATGGCTACACCTTC | CASQGVYGYTF
TRBJ2-3 | TRBV27 | TRBD2 | . | TGTGCCAGCAGGACGGGGGGGCGCCGGCCAGATACGCAGTATTTT | CASRTGGRRPDTQYF
TRBJ1-2 | TRBV2 | TRBD1 | . | TGTGCCAGCCGACTCACAGGGGCACAGGTCTATGGCTACACCTTC | CASRLTGAQVYGYTF
TRBJ1-5 | TRBV27 | TRBD1 | . | TGTGCCAGCAGGCCCCCAGGGGGCTGGAATCAGCCCCAGCATTTT | CASRPPGGWNQPQHF
TRBJ2-7 | TRBV10-3 | . | . | TGTGCCATCAGTGAGCGAGGGTACGAGCAGTACTTC | CAISERGYEQYF